This note documents a single T cell receptor (beta chain) sequence. Antigen unknown. Germline V gene lookup returns CDR1 WSHSY and CDR2 SAAADI. This CDR3 is 13 amino acids long. The V gene end was trimmed by 6 bases and the J gene end by 2 bases; junction bases not matched to a gene: 3. The data stem from a study of shared clonotypes between healthy human individuals. Study context: Each donor contributed plates that comprised three CD4 naive, three CD4 memory, two CD8 naive and one CD8 memory.

Clones were read by immunoSEQ multiplex PCR, and TCRdb kept only the in-frame ones, dropping some. This sample yields millions of clones, of which about 95% are seen a single time; more than 0.1% belongs to the top ten. Study-level points and caveats: Enrolling few donors narrowed the genetic and exposure-history diversity that was represented. The sole specimen, blood, was sampled, and tissue repertoires likely differ. Expectations were that clonotype sharing among donors would be affected by sequencing depth.

The J gene is TRBJ2-5, the V gene TRBV10-2; 7 nucleotides match TRBD2. The source of this sequence is a man aged 18 to 29 in good health. Sequenced: naive CD4+ T cells sorted from blood. Subset of the sample: CD45RA+ positively selected. The CDR3 coding sequence is TGCGCCAGCAGGGGACTACCACAAGAGACCCAGTACTTC. Its translation: CASRGLPQETQYF.